This is a list of T cell receptor beta chains from one sample in a study of blood T cell repertoires in COVID-19. Here immunoSEQ multiplex PCR was the method, and the copy in TCRdb shows in-frame clones only, minus some. The sample has about 84,000 clones, approximately 86% seen once. Sequencing was performed on peripheral blood. Receptor source: a man aged 80 or over with active or convalescent COVID-19. The CDR3 runs from the conserved cysteine through the conserved F or W. D genes are given only for firm matches.

V	D	J	CDR3
TRBV10-3	TRBD2	TRBJ2-7	CAISAHGTSGFPTEQYF
TRBV5-1	TRBD2	TRBJ2-1	CASSFTSRLAPNNEQFF
TRBV29-1	TRBD1	TRBJ1-1	CSVRDRGENTEAFF
TRBV28	.	TRBJ2-7	CASSPLRQQYF
TRBV5-1	.	TRBJ2-1	CASSLEDTTYNEQFF
TRBV29-1	TRBD2	TRBJ2-3	CSVRTSGNFADTQYF
TRBV28	TRBD2	TRBJ2-7	CASNPSGITYEQYF
TRBV11-2	TRBD1	TRBJ2-7	CASSSRQGGIYEQYF
TRBV18	TRBD1	TRBJ1-2	CASSPTTDRGVGGYTF
TRBV9	.	TRBJ2-2	CASRDFSDSGELFF
TRBV3-1/TRBV3-2	.	TRBJ2-2	CASSPFQGGELFF
TRBV5-6	.	TRBJ2-7	CASSRDTSYEQYF
TRBV7-2	.	TRBJ2-1	CASSTSPAKQFF
TRBV2	.	TRBJ1-1	CASSEFKLNTEAFF